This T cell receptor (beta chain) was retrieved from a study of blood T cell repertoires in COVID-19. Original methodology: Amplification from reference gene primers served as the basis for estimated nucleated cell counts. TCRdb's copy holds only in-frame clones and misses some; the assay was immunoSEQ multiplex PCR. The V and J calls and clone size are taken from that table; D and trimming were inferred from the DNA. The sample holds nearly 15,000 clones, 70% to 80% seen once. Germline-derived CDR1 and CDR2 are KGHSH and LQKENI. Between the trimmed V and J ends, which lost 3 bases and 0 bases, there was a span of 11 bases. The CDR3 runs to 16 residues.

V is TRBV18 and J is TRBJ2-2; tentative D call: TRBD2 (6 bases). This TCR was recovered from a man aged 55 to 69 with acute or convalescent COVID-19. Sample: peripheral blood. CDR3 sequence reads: CASSPISGSNTGELFF. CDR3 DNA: TGTGCCAGCTCACCGATTAGCGGTTCGAACACCGGGGAGCTGTTTTTT.